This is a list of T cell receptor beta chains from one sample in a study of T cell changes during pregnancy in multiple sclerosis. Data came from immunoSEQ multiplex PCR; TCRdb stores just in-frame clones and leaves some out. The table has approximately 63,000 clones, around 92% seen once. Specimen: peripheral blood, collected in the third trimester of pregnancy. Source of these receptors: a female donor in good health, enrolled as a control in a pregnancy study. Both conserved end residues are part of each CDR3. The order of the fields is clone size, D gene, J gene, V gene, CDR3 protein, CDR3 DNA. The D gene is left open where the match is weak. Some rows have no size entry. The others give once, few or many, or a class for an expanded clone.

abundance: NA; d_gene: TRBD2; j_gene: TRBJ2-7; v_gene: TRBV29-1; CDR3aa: CSVGTSHSYEQYF; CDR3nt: TGCAGCGTTGGGACTAGCCACTCCTACGAGCAGTACTTC
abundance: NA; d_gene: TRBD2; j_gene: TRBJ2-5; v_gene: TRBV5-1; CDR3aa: CASSLGLAEDGTQYF; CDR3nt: TGCGCCAGCAGCTTAGGACTAGCGGAGGACGGGACCCAGTACTTC
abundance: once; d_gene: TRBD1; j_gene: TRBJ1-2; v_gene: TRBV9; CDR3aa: CASSVGPGGYGYTF; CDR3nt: TGTGCCAGCAGCGTCGGCCCAGGGGGATATGGCTACACCTTC
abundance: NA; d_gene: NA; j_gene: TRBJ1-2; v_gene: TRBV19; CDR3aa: CASMFGVEGYTF; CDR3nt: TGTGCCAGTATGTTCGGGGTTGAAGGCTACACCTTC
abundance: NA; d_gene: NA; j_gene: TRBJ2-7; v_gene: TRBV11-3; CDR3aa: CASSFDSYGYEQYF; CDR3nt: TGTGCCAGCAGCTTTGACTCCTATGGCTACGAGCAGTACTTC
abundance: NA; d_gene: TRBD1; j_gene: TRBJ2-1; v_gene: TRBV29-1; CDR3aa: CSVVGTGSYNEQFF; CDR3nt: TGCAGCGTTGTCGGGACAGGCTCCTACAATGAGCAGTTCTTC
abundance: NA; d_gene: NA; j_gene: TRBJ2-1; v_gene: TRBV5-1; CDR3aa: CASSPEGAWNEQFF; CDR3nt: TGCGCCAGCAGCCCGGAGGGGGCTTGGAATGAGCAGTTCTTC
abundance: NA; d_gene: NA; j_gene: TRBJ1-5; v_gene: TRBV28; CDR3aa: CASSLQGSQPQHF; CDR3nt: TGTGCCAGCAGTTTGCAGGGGAGTCAGCCCCAGCATTTT
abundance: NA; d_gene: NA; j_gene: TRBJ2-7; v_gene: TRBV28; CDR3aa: CASSLPGDEQYF; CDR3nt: TGTGCCAGCAGTTTACCCGGGGACGAGCAGTACTTC
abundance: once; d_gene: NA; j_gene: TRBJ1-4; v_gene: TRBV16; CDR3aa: CASSRGLLSMNEKLFF; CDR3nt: TGTGCCAGCAGCCGAGGGTTGCTCTCCATGAATGAAAAACTGTTTTTT
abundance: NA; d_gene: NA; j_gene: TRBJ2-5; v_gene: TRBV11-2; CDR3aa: CASSLGRVLETQYF; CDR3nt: TGTGCCAGCAGCTTAGGGAGGGTCTTAGAGACCCAGTACTTC
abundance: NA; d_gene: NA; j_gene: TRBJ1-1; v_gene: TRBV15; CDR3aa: CATGARTQNTEAFF; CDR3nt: TGTGCCACCGGGGCTAGGACACAAAACACTGAAGCTTTCTTT
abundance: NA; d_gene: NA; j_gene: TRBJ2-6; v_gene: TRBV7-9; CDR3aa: CASSSVGRGRSGANVLTF; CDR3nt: TGTGCCAGCAGCTCCGTGGGCAGGGGGAGGTCTGGGGCCAACGTCCTGACTTTC
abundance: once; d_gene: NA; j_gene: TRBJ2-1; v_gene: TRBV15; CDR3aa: CATQPGAYNEQFF; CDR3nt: TGTGCCACTCAGCCAGGGGCCTACAATGAGCAGTTCTTC
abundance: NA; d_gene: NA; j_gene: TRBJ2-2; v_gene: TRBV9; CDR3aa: CASSVSTGELFF; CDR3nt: TGTGCCAGCAGCGTATCAACCGGGGAGCTGTTTTTT
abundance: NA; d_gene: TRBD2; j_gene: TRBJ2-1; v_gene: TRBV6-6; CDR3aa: CASSLAGSQNEQFF; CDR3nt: TGTGCCAGCAGTTTAGCGGGAAGTCAGAATGAGCAGTTCTTC
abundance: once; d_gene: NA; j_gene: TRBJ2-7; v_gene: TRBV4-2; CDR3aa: CASSQGNEQYF; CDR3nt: TGTGCCAGCAGCCAAGGTAACGAGCAGTACTTC
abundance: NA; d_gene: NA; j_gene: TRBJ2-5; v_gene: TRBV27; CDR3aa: CASSLRGNLETQYF; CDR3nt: TGTGCCAGCAGTTTAAGGGGGAATCTAGAGACCCAGTACTTC
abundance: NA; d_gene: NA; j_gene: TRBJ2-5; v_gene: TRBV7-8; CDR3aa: CASSLPTVQETQYF; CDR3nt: TGTGCCAGCAGCTTACCGACAGTCCAAGAGACCCAGTACTTC
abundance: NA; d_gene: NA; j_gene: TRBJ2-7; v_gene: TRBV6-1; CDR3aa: CASSEAVTSSYEQYF; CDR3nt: TGTGCCAGCAGTGAAGCGGTGACTTCCTCCTACGAGCAGTACTTC
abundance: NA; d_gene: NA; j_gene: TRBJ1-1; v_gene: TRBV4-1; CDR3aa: CASSQDPATGPPEAFF; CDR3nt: TGCGCCAGCAGCCAAGATCCCGCCACAGGCCCTCCTGAAGCTTTCTTT
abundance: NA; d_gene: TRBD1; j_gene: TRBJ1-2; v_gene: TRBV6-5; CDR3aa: CASSSGTGLTNYGYTF; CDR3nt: TGTGCCAGCAGTTCCGGGACAGGTCTTACTAACTATGGCTACACCTTC
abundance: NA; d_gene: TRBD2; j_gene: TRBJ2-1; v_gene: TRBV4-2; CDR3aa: CASSQTLSGDYEFF; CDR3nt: TGTGCCAGCAGCCAAACCCTGAGCGGGGACTACGAGTTCTTC
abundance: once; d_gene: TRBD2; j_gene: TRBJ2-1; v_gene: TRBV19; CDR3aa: CASSMTSGRESYNEQFF; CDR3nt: TGTGCCAGTAGTATGACTAGCGGGAGAGAGTCCTACAATGAGCAGTTCTTC
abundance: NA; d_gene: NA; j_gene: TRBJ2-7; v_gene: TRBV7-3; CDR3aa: CASSWVGQGSYEQYF; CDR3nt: TGTGCCAGCAGCTGGGTGGGGCAGGGCTCCTACGAGCAGTACTTC
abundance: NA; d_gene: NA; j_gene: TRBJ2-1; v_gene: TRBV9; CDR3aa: CASSPRGSNEQFF; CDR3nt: TGTGCCAGCAGCCCCCGGGGTTCGAATGAGCAGTTCTTC
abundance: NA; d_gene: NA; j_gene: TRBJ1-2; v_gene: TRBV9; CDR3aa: CASGGDTNYGYTF; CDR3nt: TGTGCCAGCGGCGGGGACACCAACTATGGCTACACCTTC
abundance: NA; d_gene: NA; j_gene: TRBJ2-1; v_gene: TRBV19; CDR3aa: CASTYGGRYNEQFF; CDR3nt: TGTGCCAGTACCTATGGTGGGAGATACAATGAGCAGTTCTTC
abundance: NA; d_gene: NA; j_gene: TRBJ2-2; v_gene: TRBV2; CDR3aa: CATTDRLVYSGELFF; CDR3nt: TGTGCCACCACGGATCGACTAGTGTATTCCGGGGAGCTGTTTTTT
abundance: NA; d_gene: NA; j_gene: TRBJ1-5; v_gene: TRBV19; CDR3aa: CASSIARGSYSNQPQHF; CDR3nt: TGTGCCAGTAGTATAGCACGAGGGTCTTATAGCAATCAGCCCCAGCATTTT
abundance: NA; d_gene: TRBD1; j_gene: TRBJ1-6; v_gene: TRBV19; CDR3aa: CASNLQGAYNSPLHF; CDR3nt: TGTGCCAGTAACCTACAGGGGGCCTATAATTCACCCCTCCACTTT
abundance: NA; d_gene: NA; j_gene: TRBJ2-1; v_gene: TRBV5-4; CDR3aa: CASSPSQGLVSWQFF; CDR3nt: TGTGCCAGCAGCCCAAGTCAGGGGCTGGTATCATGGCAGTTCTTC
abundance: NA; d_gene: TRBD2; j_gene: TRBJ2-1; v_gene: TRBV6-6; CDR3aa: CASSAQTGTSGIEQFF; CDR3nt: TGTGCCAGCAGTGCACAGACCGGGACTAGCGGAATTGAGCAGTTCTTC
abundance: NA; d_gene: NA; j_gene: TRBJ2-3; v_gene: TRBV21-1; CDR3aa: CASSSLLAGEDTDTQYF; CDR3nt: TGTGCCAGCAGCTCGCTACTAGCGGGAGAGGACACAGATACGCAGTATTTT
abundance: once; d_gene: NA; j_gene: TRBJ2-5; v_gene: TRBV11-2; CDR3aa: CASSLVAGTQYF; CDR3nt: TGTGCCAGCAGCTTAGTGGCGGGGACCCAGTACTTC
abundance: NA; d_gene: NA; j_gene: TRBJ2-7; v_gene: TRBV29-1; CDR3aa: CSVQFGQSDEQYF; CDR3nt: TGCAGCGTTCAGTTCGGACAGTCGGACGAGCAGTACTTC
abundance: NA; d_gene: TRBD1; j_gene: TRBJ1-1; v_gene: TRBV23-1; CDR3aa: CASGRSLQGAGNTEAFF; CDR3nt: TGCGCCAGCGGGAGATCCCTACAGGGGGCGGGGAACACTGAAGCTTTCTTT
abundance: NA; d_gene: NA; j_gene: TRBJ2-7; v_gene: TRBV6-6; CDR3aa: CASSYPRGSSYEQYF; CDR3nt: TGTGCCAGCAGTTACCCGCGCGGCTCCTCCTACGAGCAGTACTTC
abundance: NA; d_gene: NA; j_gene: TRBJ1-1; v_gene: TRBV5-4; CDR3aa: CASSSWRDTEAFF; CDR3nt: TGTGCCAGCAGCTCGTGGAGAGACACTGAAGCTTTCTTT
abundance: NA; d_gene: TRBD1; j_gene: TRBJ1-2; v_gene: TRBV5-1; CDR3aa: CASSSPDRPYGYTF; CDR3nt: TGCGCCAGCAGCTCCCCGGACAGGCCGTATGGCTACACCTTC
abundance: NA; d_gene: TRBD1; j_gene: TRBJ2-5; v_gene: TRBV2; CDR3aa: CASSQAGRGYQETQYF; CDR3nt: TGTGCCAGCAGTCAGGCGGGCAGGGGGTACCAAGAGACCCAGTACTTC
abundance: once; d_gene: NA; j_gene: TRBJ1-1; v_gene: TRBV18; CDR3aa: CASSPFRANTEAFF; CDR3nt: TGTGCCAGCTCACCATTCCGAGCGAACACTGAAGCTTTCTTT
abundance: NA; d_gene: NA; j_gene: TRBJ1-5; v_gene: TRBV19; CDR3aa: CASRDSNSNQPQHF; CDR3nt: TGTGCCAGTAGGGACAGTAATAGCAATCAGCCCCAGCATTTT
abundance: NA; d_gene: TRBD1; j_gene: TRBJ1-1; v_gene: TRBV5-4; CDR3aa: CASSRGDRALTEAFF; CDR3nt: TGTGCCAGCAGCCGGGGGGACAGGGCTTTAACTGAAGCTTTCTTT
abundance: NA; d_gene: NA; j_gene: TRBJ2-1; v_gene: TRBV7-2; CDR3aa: CASSLEGAGRYNEQFF; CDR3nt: TGTGCCAGCAGCTTAGAGGGGGCGGGAAGATACAATGAGCAGTTCTTC
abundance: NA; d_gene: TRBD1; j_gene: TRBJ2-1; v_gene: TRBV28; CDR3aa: CASSLGQGLFDEQFF; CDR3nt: TGTGCCAGCAGTTTAGGACAGGGCCTCTTCGATGAGCAGTTCTTC
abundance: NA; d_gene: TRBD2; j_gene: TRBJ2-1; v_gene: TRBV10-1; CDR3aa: CASSGLGRNEQFF; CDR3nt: TGCGCCAGCAGCGGACTAGGGCGAAATGAGCAGTTCTTC
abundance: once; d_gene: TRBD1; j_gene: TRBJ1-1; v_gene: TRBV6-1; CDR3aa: CASSDGTGGNTEAFF; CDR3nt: TGTGCCAGCAGTGATGGCACAGGGGGGAACACTGAAGCTTTCTTT
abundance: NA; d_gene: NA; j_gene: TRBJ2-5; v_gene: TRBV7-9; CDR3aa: CASSFPKDREGREETQYF; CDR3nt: TGTGCCAGCAGCTTCCCGAAGGACAGGGAGGGTAGGGAAGAGACCCAGTACTTC
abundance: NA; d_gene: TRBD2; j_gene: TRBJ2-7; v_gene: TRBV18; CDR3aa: CASSPWTSGGTGEQYF; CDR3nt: TGTGCCAGCTCACCATGGACTAGCGGGGGGACGGGAGAGCAGTACTTC
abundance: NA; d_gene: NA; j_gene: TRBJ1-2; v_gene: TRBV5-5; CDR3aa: CASSPGGGLSGYTF; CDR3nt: TGTGCCAGCAGCCCGGGAGGGGGGCTTAGTGGCTACACCTTC
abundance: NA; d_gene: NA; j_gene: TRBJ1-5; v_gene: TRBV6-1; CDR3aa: CASGGRVNQPQHF; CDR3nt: TGTGCCAGCGGGGGGAGAGTCAATCAGCCCCAGCATTTT
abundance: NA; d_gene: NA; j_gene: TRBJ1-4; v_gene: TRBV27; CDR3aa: CASSLSFSYGEKLFF; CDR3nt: TGTGCCAGCAGTTTATCATTCTCTTACGGTGAAAAACTGTTTTTT
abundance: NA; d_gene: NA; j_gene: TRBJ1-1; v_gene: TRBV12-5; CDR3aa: CASGLTANTEAFF; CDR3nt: TGTGCTAGTGGTTTGACAGCTAACACTGAAGCTTTCTTT
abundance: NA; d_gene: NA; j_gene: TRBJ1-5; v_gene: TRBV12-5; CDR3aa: CASGHLGAGNQPQHF; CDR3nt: TGTGCTAGTGGACACCTAGGGGCCGGCAATCAGCCCCAGCATTTT
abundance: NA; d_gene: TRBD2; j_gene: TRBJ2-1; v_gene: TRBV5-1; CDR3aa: CASSPGLAGDAYNEQFF; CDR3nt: TGCGCCAGCAGCCCAGGACTAGCGGGAGATGCCTACAATGAGCAGTTCTTC
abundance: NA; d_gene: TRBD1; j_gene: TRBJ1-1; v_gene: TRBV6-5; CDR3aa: CASSLTGVDTEAFF; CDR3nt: TGTGCCAGCAGCCTTACAGGGGTGGACACTGAAGCTTTCTTT
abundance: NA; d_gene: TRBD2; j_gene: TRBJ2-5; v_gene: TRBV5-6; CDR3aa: CASSLSGGAETQYF; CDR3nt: TGTGCCAGCAGCTTGAGCGGGGGGGCTGAGACCCAGTACTTC
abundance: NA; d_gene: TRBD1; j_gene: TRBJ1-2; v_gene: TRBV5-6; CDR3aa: CASSPAGWQGGYTF; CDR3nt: TGTGCCAGCAGCCCCGCCGGATGGCAGGGGGGTTACACCTTC
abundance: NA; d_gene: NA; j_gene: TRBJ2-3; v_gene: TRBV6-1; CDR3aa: CASSVGDTDTQYF; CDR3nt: TGTGCCAGCAGTGTAGGGGACACAGATACGCAGTATTTT